Sequencing of this T cell receptor beta chain was carried out in a study of cytomegalovirus exposure and HLA in healthy donors. Study-level points and caveats: It was 150 to 200 TCR beta chains that were listed as cytomegalovirus-associated.

With V trimmed by 2 bases and J by 5 bases, 11 bases remained unmatched. The germline gives CDR1 SGHDT, CDR2 YYEEEE. This CDR3 has 16 residues. The PCR contained 60 Vbeta and 13 Jbeta primers. Clones were read by immunoSEQ multiplex PCR, and TCRdb kept only the in-frame ones, dropping some. The sample includes under 200,000 clones, around 80% of them seen just once. With respect to this clone: Its target is not known.

Each donor was nominally healthy when sampled (though unrecorded immune exposures were likely). The J gene is TRBJ2-5, the V gene TRBV5-6; 8 nucleotides match TRBD2. This sequence originates from a man between 35 and 55 years old in good health and CMV-seronegative. Material for sequencing was PBMCs. The CDR3 protein is CASSFGTGGVGETQYF. Here the CDR3 DNA reads TGTGCCAGCAGCTTTGGAACGGGAGGGGTTGGGGAGACCCAGTACTTC. Full variable domain (remainder filled in from reference TRBV5-6 and TRBJ2-5): DAGVTQSPTHLIKTRGQQVTLRCSPKSGHDTVSWYQQALGQGPQFIFQYYEEEERQRGNFPDRFSGHQFPNYSSELNVNALLLGDSALYLCASSFGTGGVGETQYFGPGTRLLVL.